Shown below are 29 T cell receptor beta chains from a single sample sequenced in a study of blood T cell repertoires in COVID-19 (dated by TCRdb to about 2020). Libraries were constructed by the immunoSEQ multiplex PCR assay. TCRdb mirrors the immuneACCESS table, restricted to in-frame sequences. Some clones are absent from its copies; in checked studies, under half trace to an unresolved V gene, and the reason for the others is unknown. The sample data list about 220,000 clones, and 75% to 85% of these were observed just once. The biggest ten clones account for 2.4% of the sample. Sequenced: peripheral blood. These receptors all come from a woman in her seventies with COVID-19, enrolled during active disease.

The chain combines TRBV7-8 with TRBJ1-2; D gene ambiguous. There are 16 residues in the CDR3. The germline V and J ends were trimmed by 4 bases and 2 bases, with 17 bases remaining between them. The germline V gene encodes CDR1 SGHVS and CDR2 FQNEAQ. The DNA of the CDR3 is TGTGCCAGCAGCTCCCAGCACGTAGAGCGAAACTATGGCTACACCTTC. Translation gives CASSSQHVERNYGYTF.

The chain's CDR3 is CASSDDRQYGYTF. DNA of the CDR3: TGCGCCAGCAGCGATGACAGGCAGTATGGCTACACCTTC. The chain couples TRBV4-3 to TRBJ1-2, with D possibly TRBD1 on 6 matching bases. V dropped 5 bases and J dropped 5 bases, with 12 bases sitting between them. Germline CDR1 reads LGHNA; CDR2 reads YSLEER. The CDR3 contains 13 residues.

The J gene is TRBJ2-3, the V gene TRBV6-5, with 10 bases fitting TRBD1. Germline assignment: CDR1 MNHEY and CDR2 SVGAGI. The CDR3 spans 16 residues. J gave up 2 bases and V 2 bases, and 4 bases lay outside the gene matches. CDR3: CASSYTDRGHTDTQYF. The DNA of the CDR3 is TGTGCCAGCAGTTACACCGACAGGGGGCACACAGATACGCAGTATTTT.

The chain has TRBV5-1 and TRBJ1-1, with D perhaps TRBD1 (6 bases). Germline lookup yields CDR1 SGHRS and CDR2 YFSETQ. The CDR3 covers 18 residues. Trimming cost V 2 bases and J 6 bases, with 26 bases left between them. The CDR3 DNA follows: TGCGCCAGCAGCTTCCTCCCATTATTACAGGGAAGAAGTCCTGAAGCTTTCTTT. Its protein is CASSFLPLLQGRSPEAFF.

The V gene is TRBV7-9, the J gene TRBJ2-6; D perhaps matches TRBD2 (5 bases). V shed 2 bases and J shed 4 bases, with 12 bases lying between them. Germline CDR1 reads SEHNR; CDR2 reads FQNEAQ (reference sequence). This CDR3 spans 16 amino acids. In DNA form, the CDR3 reads TGTGCCAGCAGCTTATGGAGAGGGCAAGGGGCCAACGTCCTGACTTTC. Protein product: CASSLWRGQGANVLTF.

The rearrangement joins TRBV11-3 to TRBJ1-3, with D maybe TRBD1 (5 bases). Germline loops: CDR1 SGHNT, CDR2 YENEEA. Deletions cut 5 bases from V and 7 bases from J, with 9 bases between. The CDR3 consists of 12 residues. DNA of the CDR3: TGTGCCAGCAGCCCCGGACACAACACCATATATTTT. Encoded protein: CASSPGHNTIYF.

This chain joins TRBV18 and TRBJ1-3; no firm D call. The CDR3 covers 16 residues. V was shortened by 0 bases and J by 0 bases, with 9 bases between the two germline ends. Germline assignment: CDR1 KGHSH and CDR2 LQKENI. Here the CDR3 DNA reads TGTGCCAGCTCACCACCGCGGCAGATCTCTGGAAACACCATATATTTT. Translated: CASSPPRQISGNTIYF.

This clone showed up just a few times. V usage is TRBV6-5 and J usage is TRBJ2-2; possibly TRBD2 for D (6 bases). The CDR3 loop spans 14 amino acids. V was clipped by 6 bases and J by 2 bases, with 10 bases between them. Germline CDR1 MNHEY, CDR2 SVGAGI. Here the CDR3 DNA reads TGTGCCAGCAGACTGGACTATAACACCGGGGAGCTGTTTTTT. As protein: CASRLDYNTGELFF.

V usage is TRBV5-8 and J usage is TRBJ1-2; the match to TRBD1 covers 9 bases. Germline values: CDR1 SGHTS, CDR2 YDEGEE. J was trimmed by 3 bases and V by 2 bases; bases with no gene match: 2. This CDR3 region has 14 residues. This chain's CDR3 is CASSLQGADYGYTF. In DNA, the CDR3 is TGTGCCAGCAGCTTACAGGGGGCGGACTATGGCTACACCTTC.

This chain joins TRBV5-1 and TRBJ1-6; 7 bases are shared with TRBD1. The length of the CDR3 is 15 residues. Trimming cost V 2 bases and J 6 bases; bases outside gene matches: 5. Germline values: CDR1 SGHRS, CDR2 YFSETQ. CDR3 region: CASSFMTGPNSPLHF. CDR3 in DNA: TGCGCCAGCAGCTTCATGACAGGGCCTAATTCACCCCTCCACTTT.

This clone was seen just once. The CDR3 protein is CASSPKPGLAGSEQYF. The CDR3, as DNA: TGTGCCAGCAGCCCGAAGCCGGGACTAGCGGGGAGCGAGCAGTACTTC. The rearrangement uses TRBV7-6 and TRBJ2-7, with 13 positions matching TRBD2. V shed 5 bases and J 6 bases; nucleotides not matched to a gene: 10. CDR1 is SGHVS and CDR2 is FNYEAQ in the germline V gene. This CDR3 comprises 16 residues.

The V call is TRBV18, the J call TRBJ2-2, with 8 bases identical to TRBD2. This CDR3 comprises 18 residues. Trimming removed 3 bases from V and 1 base from J; junction bases left unmatched: 10. From germline, CDR1 is KGHSH and CDR2 LQKENI. In nucleotides, the CDR3 is TGTGCCAGCTCACCGTTTGGAAAAGCGGGAGAGAACACCGGGGAGCTGTTTTTT. Its translation: CASSPFGKAGENTGELFF.

The J gene is TRBJ2-7, the V gene TRBV4-3; the match to TRBD1 covers 7 bases. With 1 base clipped from V and 3 bases from J, the junction kept 6 bases outside the gene matches. Germline assignment: CDR1 LGHNA and CDR2 YSLEER. CDR3 size: 15 residues. The CDR3 protein is CASSQVQGLYYEQYF. The CDR3 coding sequence is TGCGCCAGCAGCCAAGTACAGGGGCTATACTACGAGCAGTACTTC.

J is TRBJ2-7 and V is TRBV30; 8 bases are shared with TRBD2. In germline, CDR1 is GTSNPN, CDR2 SVGIG (reference sequence). V lost 2 bases, J lost 5 bases, and 8 bases stayed unmatched. The CDR3 totals 14 residues. The CDR3 bases are TGTGCCTGGAGTCGTAATAGCGGGGCCGACGAGCAGTACTTC. It is translated as CAWSRNSGADEQYF.

The rearrangement uses TRBV4-3 and TRBJ1-1; D unclear. The CDR3 is 14 amino acids. CDR1 and CDR2 from the germline V gene are LGHNA and YSLEER. Trimming pared 0 bases from V and 4 bases from J, leaving 9 bases between. The CDR3 DNA reads TGCGCCAGCAGCCAAGAAAGCCGGGGCACTGAAGCTTTCTTT. Encoded protein: CASSQESRGTEAFF.

The chain joins TRBV3-1 (or the pseudogene TRBV3-2) to TRBJ1-1; 7 bases agree with TRBD1. CDR3 length equals 13 residues. Looked up from germline, CDR1 is LGHDT and CDR2 is YNNKEL (reference sequence). The junction had 6 bases not matched to a gene; V was cut back by 1 base and J by 10 bases. The CDR3 sequence is CASSQGPQGRAFF. CDR3 sequence (DNA): TGTGCCAGCAGCCAAGGCCCACAGGGGCGAGCTTTCTTT.

The V gene is TRBV5-5, the J gene TRBJ2-7, with 11 positions matching TRBD1. The CDR3 spans 16 residues. The V gene end was trimmed by 2 bases and the J gene end by 7 bases; junction bases not matched to a gene: 11. Germline values: CDR1 SGHKS, CDR2 YYEKEE (reference sequence). CDR3 region: CASSLAPGQGVREQYF. CDR3 DNA sequence: TGTGCCAGCAGCTTAGCACCGGGACAGGGGGTGAGGGAGCAGTACTTC.

This clone has a handful of counts. The rearrangement links TRBV2 to TRBJ2-5, with D perhaps TRBD1 (6 bases). Germline V lookup: CDR1 SNHLY, CDR2 FYNNEI. V lost 8 bases and J 3 bases, leaving 25 bases between the germline ends. The CDR3 runs 17 residues. The CDR3 loop is CASWGYRDKKEEETQYF. The CDR3, as DNA: TGTGCCAGCTGGGGATACCGGGACAAAAAAGAGGAAGAGACCCAGTACTTC.

The genes are TRBV6-5 and TRBJ1-2; 8 bases match TRBD1. There are 14 residues in the CDR3. The germline gives CDR1 MNHEY, CDR2 SVGAGI. V gave up 8 bases and J gave up 5 bases; unmatched junction bases: 10. The CDR3 protein is CASVWTGREYGYTF. The CDR3 DNA follows: TGTGCCAGCGTCTGGACAGGGCGAGAGTATGGCTACACCTTC.

V and J are TRBV20-1 and TRBJ2-7; no definite D call. With 2 bases removed from V and 2 bases from J, the gap between germline ends came to 4 bases. CDR1 is DFQATT, CDR2 SNEGSKA, per germline (reference sequence). CDR3 length: 11 residues. The CDR3, as DNA: TGCAGTGCTAGAAGCACCTACGAGCAGTACTTC. This gives the protein CSARSTYEQYF.

The chain's CDR3 is CASSDAGGRWETQYF. For the CDR3, the DNA is TGTGCCAGCAGTGATGCCGGGGGTAGGTGGGAGACCCAGTACTTC. The gene calls are TRBV25-1 and TRBJ2-5; weak D call: TRBD2 (6 bases). Per the germline V gene, CDR1 is MGHDK and CDR2 is SYGVNS. The germline V and J ends were trimmed by 3 bases and 5 bases, with 16 bases remaining between them. CDR3 length: 15 residues. Using reference TRBV25-1 and TRBJ2-5 for the parts outside the CDR3, the full variable domain is EADIYQTPRYLVIGTGKKITLECSQTMGHDKMYWYQQDPGMELHLIHYSYGVNSTEKGDLSSESTVSRIRTEHFPLTLESARPSHTSQYLCASSDAGGRWETQYFGPGTRLLVL.

CDR3 amino acids: CASSEIRGPNSPLHF. CDR3 bases: TGTGCCAGCAGTGAAATACGAGGGCCTAATTCACCCCTCCACTTT. The V gene is TRBV2, the J gene TRBJ1-6; D call uncertain. The CDR3 is 15 amino acids. V lost 2 bases and J lost 6, with 11 bases in between. Germline V gene sequence: CDR1 SNHLY, CDR2 FYNNEI.

V is TRBV5-1 and J is TRBJ2-7; TRBD2 might be the D (5 bases). V was clipped by 3 bases and J by 6 bases, with 13 bases between them. Looked up from germline, CDR1 is SGHRS and CDR2 is YFSETQ. CDR3 length: 13 residues. CDR3 sequence: CASSSNSVGEQYF. CDR3 nucleotides: TGCGCCAGCAGCTCGAATAGCGTTGGCGAGCAGTACTTC. The entire variable domain, with the rest obtained from reference TRBV5-1 and TRBJ2-7, is as follows: KAGVTQTPRYLIKTRGQQVTLSCSPISGHRSVSWYQQTPGQGLQFLFEYFSETQRNKGNFPGRFSGRQFSNSRSEMNVSTLELGDSALYLCASSSNSVGEQYFGPGTRLTVT.

The chain has TRBV6-5 and TRBJ1-6; TRBD1 matches at 8 bases. In germline, CDR1 is MNHEY, CDR2 SVGAGI. There are 14 residues in the CDR3. J lost 6 bases, V lost 7 bases, and 5 bases had no gene match. The CDR3 region is CASTGGWGNSPLHF. The CDR3 nucleotides are TGTGCCAGCACAGGGGGCTGGGGTAATTCACCCCTCCACTTT.

This chain joins TRBV9 and TRBJ1-1, with a possible D match to TRBD1 (5 bases). The CDR3 length is 16 residues. Germline assignment: CDR1 SGDLS and CDR2 YYNGEE. The V gene lost 0 bases and the J gene lost 1 base, with 13 bases spanning the gap. For the CDR3, the DNA is TGTGCCAGCAGCGTAGACCCCGTGGGGCCGAACACTGAAGCTTTCTTT. Residues: CASSVDPVGPNTEAFF.

The V and J genes are TRBV9 and TRBJ2-2, with a weak D call TRBD2 (6 bases). CDR3 size: 16 residues. The V gene lost 3 bases and the J gene lost 6 bases, with 18 bases spanning the gap. CDR1 SGDLS and CDR2 YYNGEE come from the germline V gene. The chain's CDR3 is CASSALLGLPAGELFF. The CDR3 coding sequence is TGTGCCAGCAGCGCCTTGCTGGGACTGCCAGCCGGGGAGCTGTTTTTT.

The chain recombines TRBV19 with TRBJ1-3; D call uncertain. The CDR3 spans 17 residues. From germline, CDR1 is LNHDA and CDR2 SQIVND (reference sequence). V was cut by 3 bases and J by 1 base, with 16 bases left in between. The CDR3 DNA reads TGTGCCAGTAGTATCAATTCAGCTGGGCTTTCTGGAAACACCATATATTTT. This sequence encodes CASSINSAGLSGNTIYF.

This clone has more than one count but fewer than ten. The chain joins TRBV19 to TRBJ1-6; TRBD1 aligns across 8 bases. CDR3 length equals 17 residues. Germline-derived CDR1 and CDR2 are LNHDA and SQIVND (reference sequence). Losses at the gene ends were 7 bases for V and 6 bases for J; bases not matched to a gene: 14. The CDR3: CASTLSRDRFGNSPLHF. DNA for the CDR3: TGTGCCAGTACCCTGTCCCGGGACAGGTTTGGTAATTCACCCCTCCACTTT.

V is TRBV9 and J is TRBJ2-2; tentatively, D is TRBD2 (7 bases). Trimming took off 4 bases at V and 4 bases at J, with 20 bases between the two ends. CDR1 SGDLS and CDR2 YYNGEE come from the germline V gene. The CDR3 is 17 amino acids. The chain's CDR3 is CASSNIGVGGPTGELFF. The CDR3 DNA is TGTGCCAGCAGCAACATCGGAGTGGGGGGGCCCACCGGGGAGCTGTTTTTT. The whole variable domain, filled in from reference TRBV9 and TRBJ2-2, reads DSGVTQTPKHLITATGQRVTLRCSPRSGDLSVYWYQQSLDQGLQFLIQYYNGEERAKGNILERFSAQQFPDLHSELNLSSLELGDSALYFCASSNIGVGGPTGELFFGEGSRLTVL.